This is a list of T cell receptor beta chains from one sample in a study of a mutant IDH1 vaccine in newly diagnosed glioma. Sequenced by immunoSEQ multiplex PCR; TCRdb stores in-frame clones only, minus some. The top ten hold 9% of the sample, which has nearly 15,000 clones, 75% to 90% seen once. The sample in question was PBMCs, obtained from a glioma patient treated with radiotherapy, temozolomide or both. Receptor source: a middle-aged woman with glioma. Some clones in this sample may be carry-over from other donors' samples. The CDR3 runs from the conserved cysteine through the conserved F or W. D genes are given only for firm matches. Rows may omit the clone size; those that give it use once, few, many or a size class.

j_gene: TRBJ1-2
abundance: once
d_gene: .
v_gene: TRBV19
CDR3aa: CASSFGGDGYTF
CDR3nt: TGTGCCAGTAGTTTCGGGGGAGACGGCTACACCTTC

j_gene: TRBJ2-7
abundance: .
d_gene: .
v_gene: TRBV9
CDR3aa: CASSVGREPTYEQYF
CDR3nt: TGTGCCAGCAGCGTAGGACGGGAGCCCACCTACGAGCAGTACTTC

j_gene: TRBJ2-7
abundance: .
d_gene: TRBD1
v_gene: TRBV5-1
CDR3aa: CASSYGTDPYEQYF
CDR3nt: TGCGCCAGCAGCTATGGGACAGATCCCTACGAGCAGTACTTC

j_gene: TRBJ2-7
abundance: .
d_gene: TRBD1
v_gene: TRBV25-1
CDR3aa: CASSESRDRDYEQYF
CDR3nt: TGTGCCAGCAGTGAGAGCCGGGACAGGGACTACGAGCAGTACTTC

j_gene: TRBJ1-5
abundance: .
d_gene: TRBD1
v_gene: TRBV4-1
CDR3aa: CASSPQRGGAGNQPQHF
CDR3nt: TGCGCCAGCAGCCCCCAGAGAGGGGGCGCGGGCAATCAGCCCCAGCATTTT

j_gene: TRBJ1-2
abundance: once
d_gene: .
v_gene: TRBV27
CDR3aa: CASSFAGEGGDYGYTF
CDR3nt: TGTGCCAGCAGTTTTGCGGGGGAGGGGGGCGACTATGGCTACACCTTC

j_gene: TRBJ2-1
abundance: .
d_gene: .
v_gene: TRBV10-1
CDR3aa: CASSEQGSSYNEQFF
CDR3nt: TGCGCCAGCAGTGAACAGGGTAGCTCCTACAATGAGCAGTTCTTC

j_gene: TRBJ2-1
abundance: .
d_gene: .
v_gene: TRBV6-1
CDR3aa: CASSEAGVHEQFF
CDR3nt: TGTGCCAGCAGTGAAGCGGGGGTACATGAGCAGTTCTTC

j_gene: TRBJ1-1
abundance: .
d_gene: .
v_gene: TRBV30
CDR3aa: CAWSVVREGTEAFF
CDR3nt: TGTGCCTGGAGTGTAGTCAGGGAAGGGACTGAAGCTTTCTTT

j_gene: TRBJ2-5
abundance: .
d_gene: TRBD2
v_gene: TRBV7-9
CDR3aa: CASSLTSGGAGETQYF
CDR3nt: TGTGCCAGCAGCTTAACTAGCGGGGGGGCCGGGGAGACCCAGTACTTC

j_gene: TRBJ2-3
abundance: .
d_gene: TRBD1
v_gene: TRBV7-2
CDR3aa: CASSPGTGTHTQYF
CDR3nt: TGTGCCAGCAGCCCAGGGACAGGGACGCATACGCAGTATTTT

j_gene: TRBJ1-2
abundance: .
d_gene: .
v_gene: TRBV7-2
CDR3aa: CASSPQQGRGYGYTF
CDR3nt: TGTGCCAGCAGCCCCCAGCAGGGGCGGGGCTATGGCTACACCTTC

j_gene: TRBJ1-2
abundance: .
d_gene: .
v_gene: TRBV10-1
CDR3aa: CASSEEPGYGYTF
CDR3nt: TGCGCCAGCAGTGAGGAACCTGGATATGGCTACACCTTC

j_gene: TRBJ2-1
abundance: once
d_gene: TRBD2
v_gene: TRBV7-2
CDR3aa: CASSSFERGTGEQFF
CDR3nt: TGTGCCAGCAGCTCCTTCGAGCGGGGCACTGGTGAGCAGTTCTTC

j_gene: TRBJ2-1
abundance: .
d_gene: .
v_gene: TRBV30
CDR3aa: CAWSVLSHNEQFF
CDR3nt: TGTGCCTGGAGTGTACTTAGTCACAATGAGCAGTTCTTC

j_gene: TRBJ2-7
abundance: .
d_gene: TRBD2
v_gene: TRBV10-2
CDR3aa: CASSEDSGGAYEQYF
CDR3nt: TGCGCCAGCAGTGAGGATAGCGGGGGGGCCTACGAGCAGTACTTC

j_gene: TRBJ2-6
abundance: few
d_gene: .
v_gene: TRBV18
CDR3aa: CASSPTTGTSTANVLTF
CDR3nt: TGTGCCAGCTCACCTACGACAGGTACCTCTACGGCCAACGTCCTGACTTTC

j_gene: TRBJ1-1
abundance: .
d_gene: .
v_gene: TRBV5-1
CDR3aa: CASSLGDTLNTEAFF
CDR3nt: TGCGCCAGCAGCTTGGGCGACACTTTGAACACTGAAGCTTTCTTT

j_gene: TRBJ2-1
abundance: .
d_gene: TRBD1
v_gene: TRBV10-3
CDR3aa: CAISFGQGSRNEQFF
CDR3nt: TGTGCCATCAGTTTCGGACAGGGATCGCGGAATGAGCAGTTCTTC

j_gene: TRBJ2-3
abundance: once
d_gene: .
v_gene: TRBV7-2
CDR3aa: CASSLDRVGADTQYF
CDR3nt: TGTGCCAGCAGCTTAGACAGGGTAGGGGCAGATACGCAGTATTTT

j_gene: TRBJ1-2
abundance: .
d_gene: TRBD1
v_gene: TRBV18
CDR3aa: CASSPGTGPNYGYTF
CDR3nt: TGTGCCAGCTCACCGGGGACAGGGCCTAACTATGGCTACACCTTC

j_gene: TRBJ2-1
abundance: few
d_gene: .
v_gene: TRBV18
CDR3aa: CASSPVTRGRSEQFF
CDR3nt: TGTGCCAGCTCACCTGTAACAAGGGGAAGGAGTGAGCAGTTCTTC

j_gene: TRBJ2-5
abundance: .
d_gene: TRBD1
v_gene: TRBV5-4
CDR3aa: CASKETGGPETQYF
CDR3nt: TGTGCCAGCAAGGAGACAGGGGGCCCAGAGACCCAGTACTTC

j_gene: TRBJ2-6
abundance: .
d_gene: .
v_gene: TRBV5-1
CDR3aa: CASIPGTGANVLTF
CDR3nt: TGCGCCAGCATCCCAGGGACTGGGGCCAACGTCCTGACTTTC

j_gene: TRBJ1-2
abundance: .
d_gene: .
v_gene: TRBV7-2
CDR3aa: CASSLDPGGGYTF
CDR3nt: TGTGCCAGCAGCTTAGACCCGGGGGGTGGCTACACCTTC

j_gene: TRBJ2-7
abundance: .
d_gene: .
v_gene: TRBV20-1
CDR3aa: CSAMAVLEQYF
CDR3nt: TGCAGTGCTATGGCCGTTCTCGAGCAGTACTTC

j_gene: TRBJ1-1
abundance: .
d_gene: .
v_gene: TRBV19
CDR3aa: CASSMSRVTEAFF
CDR3nt: TGTGCCAGTAGTATGTCCCGGGTCACTGAAGCTTTCTTT

j_gene: TRBJ2-5
abundance: .
d_gene: TRBD2
v_gene: TRBV19
CDR3aa: CASSRLLVSGGYQETQYF
CDR3nt: TGTGCCAGTAGTAGGCTTCTAGTTAGCGGGGGTTACCAAGAGACCCAGTACTTC

j_gene: TRBJ2-7
abundance: .
d_gene: .
v_gene: TRBV10-1
CDR3aa: CASSQGPRDEQYF
CDR3nt: TGCGCCAGCAGCCAGGGGCCAAGGGACGAGCAGTACTTC

j_gene: TRBJ1-2
abundance: .
d_gene: .
v_gene: TRBV10-3
CDR3aa: CAISESYRQGRYGYTF
CDR3nt: TGTGCCATCAGTGAGTCGTACCGGCAGGGGAGGTATGGCTACACCTTC

j_gene: TRBJ1-5
abundance: .
d_gene: .
v_gene: TRBV2
CDR3aa: CASSAGDQPQHF
CDR3nt: TGTGCCAGCAGCGCTGGGGATCAGCCCCAGCATTTT

j_gene: TRBJ2-1
abundance: .
d_gene: TRBD1
v_gene: TRBV6-4
CDR3aa: CASSLGQGEDEQFF
CDR3nt: TGTGCCAGCAGCCTAGGACAGGGGGAGGATGAGCAGTTCTTC

j_gene: TRBJ2-5
abundance: .
d_gene: TRBD1
v_gene: TRBV2
CDR3aa: CASMWSPGGGETQYF
CDR3nt: TGTGCCAGCATGTGGTCACCAGGGGGTGGAGAGACCCAGTACTTC

j_gene: TRBJ1-1
abundance: .
d_gene: .
v_gene: TRBV5-1
CDR3aa: CASNRQDVNTEAFF
CDR3nt: TGCGCCAGCAACCGACAGGACGTGAACACTGAAGCTTTCTTT

j_gene: TRBJ1-2
abundance: .
d_gene: .
v_gene: TRBV10-3
CDR3aa: CAISVDSYYGYTF
CDR3nt: TGTGCCATCAGTGTTGACAGCTACTATGGCTACACCTTC

j_gene: TRBJ1-1
abundance: once
d_gene: .
v_gene: TRBV7-9
CDR3aa: CASKMNTEAFF
CDR3nt: TGTGCCAGCAAGATGAACACTGAAGCTTTCTTT

j_gene: TRBJ2-3
abundance: .
d_gene: .
v_gene: TRBV19
CDR3aa: CASSILPGNTDTQYF
CDR3nt: TGTGCCAGTAGTATATTGCCCGGGAACACAGATACGCAGTATTTT

j_gene: TRBJ1-3
abundance: .
d_gene: .
v_gene: TRBV11-2
CDR3aa: CASSQVGYSGNTIYF
CDR3nt: TGTGCCAGCAGCCAAGTGGGGTACTCTGGAAACACCATATATTTT

j_gene: TRBJ2-2
abundance: .
d_gene: .
v_gene: TRBV19
CDR3aa: CASRPDRTGELFF
CDR3nt: TGTGCCAGTAGACCAGACAGGACCGGGGAGCTGTTTTTT

j_gene: TRBJ2-5
abundance: once
d_gene: .
v_gene: TRBV19
CDR3aa: CASSRVAGHLQETQYF
CDR3nt: TGTGCCAGTAGTAGGGTGGCGGGACACCTCCAAGAGACCCAGTACTTC

j_gene: TRBJ1-1
abundance: .
d_gene: .
v_gene: TRBV11-3
CDR3aa: CASSLGRSRAFF
CDR3nt: TGTGCCAGCAGCTTAGGGAGGAGTAGGGCTTTCTTT

j_gene: TRBJ1-5
abundance: .
d_gene: .
v_gene: TRBV7-2
CDR3aa: CASSFPGAPKWHF
CDR3nt: TGTGCCAGCAGCTTCCCAGGGGCTCCAAAATGGCATTTT

j_gene: TRBJ2-1
abundance: .
d_gene: .
v_gene: TRBV13
CDR3aa: CASSLRLNEQFF
CDR3nt: TGTGCCAGCAGCTTAAGACTCAATGAGCAGTTCTTC

j_gene: TRBJ1-1
abundance: .
d_gene: .
v_gene: TRBV6-1
CDR3aa: CAIRPGLGTEAFF
CDR3nt: TGTGCCATCCGGCCGGGTTTAGGAACTGAAGCTTTCTTT